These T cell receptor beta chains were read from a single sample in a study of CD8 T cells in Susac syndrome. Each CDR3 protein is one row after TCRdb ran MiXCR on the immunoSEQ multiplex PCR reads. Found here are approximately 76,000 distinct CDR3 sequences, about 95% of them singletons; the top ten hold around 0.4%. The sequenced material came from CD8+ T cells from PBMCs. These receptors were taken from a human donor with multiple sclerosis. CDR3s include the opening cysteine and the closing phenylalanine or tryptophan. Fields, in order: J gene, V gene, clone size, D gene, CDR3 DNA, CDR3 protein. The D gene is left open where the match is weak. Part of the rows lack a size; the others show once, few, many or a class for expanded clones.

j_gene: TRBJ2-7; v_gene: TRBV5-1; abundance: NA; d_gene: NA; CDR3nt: TGCGCCAGCAGCCTATCAAAGGGGGCCTACGAGCAGTACTTC; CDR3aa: CASSLSKGAYEQYF
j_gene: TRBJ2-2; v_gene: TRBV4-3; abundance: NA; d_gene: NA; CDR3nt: TGCGCCAGCAGCCTCCGGATTACCGGGGAGCTGTTTTTT; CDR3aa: CASSLRITGELFF
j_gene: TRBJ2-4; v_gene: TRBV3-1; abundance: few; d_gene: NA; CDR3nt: TGTGCCAGCAGCCCCCGGACCACCCCCGGGGTAGCCAAAAACATTCAGTACTTC; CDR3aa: CASSPRTTPGVAKNIQYF
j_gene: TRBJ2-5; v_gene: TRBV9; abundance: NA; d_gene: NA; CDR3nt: TGTGCCAGCAGCGTAGGAGGGCGCGACCAAGAGACCCAGTACTTC; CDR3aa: CASSVGGRDQETQYF
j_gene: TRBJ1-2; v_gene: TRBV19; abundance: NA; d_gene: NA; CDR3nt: TGTGCCAGTAGTATAGATTCCTCGGTTTATGGCTACACCTTC; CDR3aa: CASSIDSSVYGYTF
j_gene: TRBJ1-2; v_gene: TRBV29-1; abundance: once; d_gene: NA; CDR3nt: TGCAGCGTTCCTACCCAGGGCTATGGCTACACCTTC; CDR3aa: CSVPTQGYGYTF
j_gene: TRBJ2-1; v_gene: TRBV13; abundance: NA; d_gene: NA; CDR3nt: TGTGCCAGCAGCTTGTTCAATGAGCAGTTCTTC; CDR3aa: CASSLFNEQFF
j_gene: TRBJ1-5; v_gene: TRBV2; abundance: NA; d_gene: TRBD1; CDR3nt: TGTGCCAGTCAATTCTCACAGGGGATGGATCAGCCCCAGCATTTT; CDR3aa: CASQFSQGMDQPQHF
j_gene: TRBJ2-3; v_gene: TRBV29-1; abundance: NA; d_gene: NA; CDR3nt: TGCAGCGTTGAAGGTTCTTGGGCGAGCACAGATACGCAGTATTTT; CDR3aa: CSVEGSWASTDTQYF
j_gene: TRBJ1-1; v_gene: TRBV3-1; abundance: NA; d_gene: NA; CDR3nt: TGTGCCAGCAGCCAGAGGGCGAACACTGAAGCTTTCTTT; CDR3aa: CASSQRANTEAFF
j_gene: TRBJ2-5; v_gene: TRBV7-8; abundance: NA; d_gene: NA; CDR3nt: TGTGCCAGCAGCATCGGGTGGAGTTCGGAGACCCAGTACTTC; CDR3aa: CASSIGWSSETQYF
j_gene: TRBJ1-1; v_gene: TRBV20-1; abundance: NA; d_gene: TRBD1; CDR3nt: TGCAGTGCCACGGACAGGGGGGACACTGAAGCTTTCTTT; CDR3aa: CSATDRGDTEAFF
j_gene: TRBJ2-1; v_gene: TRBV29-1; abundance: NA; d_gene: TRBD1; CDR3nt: TGCAGCGTCCACCGCCCTGGACAGGGGTACAATGAGCAGTTCTTC; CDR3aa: CSVHRPGQGYNEQFF
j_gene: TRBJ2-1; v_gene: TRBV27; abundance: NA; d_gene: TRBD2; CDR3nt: TGTGCCAGCAGCCTCGGGACTAGCGTGTCGGGTGAGCAGTTCTTC; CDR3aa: CASSLGTSVSGEQFF
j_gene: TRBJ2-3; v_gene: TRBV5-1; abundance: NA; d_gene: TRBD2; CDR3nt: TGCGCCAGCAGAATAGCGGGTGGGGATACGCAGTATTTT; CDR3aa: CASRIAGGDTQYF
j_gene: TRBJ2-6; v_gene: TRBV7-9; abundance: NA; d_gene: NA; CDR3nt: TGTGCCAGCAGCTTAGTCAGTACGGCCAACGTCCTGACTTTC; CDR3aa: CASSLVSTANVLTF
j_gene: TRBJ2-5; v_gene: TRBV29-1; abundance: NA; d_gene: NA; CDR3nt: TGCAGCGTTGAGGAGGGTCAGGGGATCGAGACCCAGTACTTC; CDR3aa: CSVEEGQGIETQYF
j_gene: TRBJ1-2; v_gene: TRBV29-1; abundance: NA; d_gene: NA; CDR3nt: TGCAGCGTTGAGGTAGAAAACTATGGCTACACCTTC; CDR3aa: CSVEVENYGYTF
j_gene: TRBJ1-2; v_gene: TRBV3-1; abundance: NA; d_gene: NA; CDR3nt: TGTGCCAGCAGCCAAGATCGGGCGGTTAACTATGGCTACACCTTC; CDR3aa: CASSQDRAVNYGYTF
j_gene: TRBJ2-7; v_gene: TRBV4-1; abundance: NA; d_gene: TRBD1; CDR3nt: TGCGCCAGCAGCCAAGATATGGGACAGTCCTACGAGCAGTACTTC; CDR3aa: CASSQDMGQSYEQYF
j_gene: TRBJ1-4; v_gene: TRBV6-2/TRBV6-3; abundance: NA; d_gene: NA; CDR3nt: TGTGCCAGCGGAGGTACGGATGAAAAACTGTTTTTT; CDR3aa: CASGGTDEKLFF
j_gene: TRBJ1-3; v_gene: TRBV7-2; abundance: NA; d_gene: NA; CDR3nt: TGTGCCAGCAGCGCACCGGGTTCTGGAAACACCATATATTTT; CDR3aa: CASSAPGSGNTIYF
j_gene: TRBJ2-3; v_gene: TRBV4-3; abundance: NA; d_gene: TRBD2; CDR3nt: TGCGCCAGCAGCCAAGATGGACTAGCGGGGGGTCCAGATACGCAGTATTTT; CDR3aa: CASSQDGLAGGPDTQYF
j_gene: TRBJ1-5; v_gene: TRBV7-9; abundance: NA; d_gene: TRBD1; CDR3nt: TGTGCCAGCAGCGGGTCGACAGGGATCGATCAGCCCCAGCATTTT; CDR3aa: CASSGSTGIDQPQHF
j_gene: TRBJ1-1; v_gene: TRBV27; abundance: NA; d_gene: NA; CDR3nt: TGTGCCAGCAGTTGGGGACGGGTGAACACTGAAGCTTTCTTT; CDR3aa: CASSWGRVNTEAFF
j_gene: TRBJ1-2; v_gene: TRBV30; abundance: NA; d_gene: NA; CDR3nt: TGTGCCTTGGCGCAGGGCTACACCTTC; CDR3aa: CALAQGYTF
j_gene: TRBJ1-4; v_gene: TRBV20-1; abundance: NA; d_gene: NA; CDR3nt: TGCAGTGCCCCAGGGCCGGGGGAAAAACTGTTTTTT; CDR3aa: CSAPGPGEKLFF
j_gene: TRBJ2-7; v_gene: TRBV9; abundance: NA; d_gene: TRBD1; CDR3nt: TGTGCCAGCAGCCCGGGACAGGGTGGGGTCTACGAGCAGTACTTC; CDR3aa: CASSPGQGGVYEQYF
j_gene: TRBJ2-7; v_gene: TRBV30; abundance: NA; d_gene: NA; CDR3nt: TGTGCCTGGAGAATAGCCTCCACCTACGAGCAGTACTTC; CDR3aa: CAWRIASTYEQYF
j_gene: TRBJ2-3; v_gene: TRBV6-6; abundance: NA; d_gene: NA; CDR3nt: TGTGCCAGCAGTTTTGGGATACGCACAGATACGCAGTATTTT; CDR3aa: CASSFGIRTDTQYF
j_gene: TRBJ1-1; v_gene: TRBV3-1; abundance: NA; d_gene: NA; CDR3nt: TGTGCCAGCAGGCTGAAATACACAGCGAACACTGAAGCTTTCTTT; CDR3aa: CASRLKYTANTEAFF
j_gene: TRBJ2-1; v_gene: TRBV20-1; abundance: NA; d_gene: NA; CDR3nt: TGCAGTGCTACCATCGGTAATGAGCAGTTCTTC; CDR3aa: CSATIGNEQFF
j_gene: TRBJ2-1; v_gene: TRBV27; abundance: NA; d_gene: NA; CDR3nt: TGTGCCAGCAGTTTAATGGGGAGCCTTCCCTACAATGAGCAGTTCTTC; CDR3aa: CASSLMGSLPYNEQFF
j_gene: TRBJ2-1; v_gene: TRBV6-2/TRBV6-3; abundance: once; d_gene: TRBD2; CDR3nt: TGTGCCAGCAGTACGTGGACTAGCGGGGGGCCCAATGAGCAGTTCTTC; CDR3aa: CASSTWTSGGPNEQFF
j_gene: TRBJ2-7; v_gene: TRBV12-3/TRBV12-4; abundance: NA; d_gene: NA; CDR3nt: TGTGCCAGCAGTCCCGACACTTCTTACGAGCAGTACTTC; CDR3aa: CASSPDTSYEQYF
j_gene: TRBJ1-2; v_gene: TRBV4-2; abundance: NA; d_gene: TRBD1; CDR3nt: TGTGCCAGCAGCCAAGAGTCACAGGGGGATGGCTACACCTTC; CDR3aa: CASSQESQGDGYTF
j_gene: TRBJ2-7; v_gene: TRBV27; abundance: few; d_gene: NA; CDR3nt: TGTGCCAGCAGTTTTGCGACTGGCTACGAGCAGTACTTC; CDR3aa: CASSFATGYEQYF
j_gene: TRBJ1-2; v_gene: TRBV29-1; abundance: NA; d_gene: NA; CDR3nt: TGCAGCGTACTCGGCGCAACGTCTGGCTACACCTTC; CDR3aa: CSVLGATSGYTF
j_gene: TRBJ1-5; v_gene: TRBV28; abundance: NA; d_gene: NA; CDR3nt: TGTGCCAGCAGACTCCAAGGGGCTCATCAGCCCCAGCATTTT; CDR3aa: CASRLQGAHQPQHF
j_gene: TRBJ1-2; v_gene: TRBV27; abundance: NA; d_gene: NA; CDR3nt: TGTGCCAGCAGTCCCATCCCTTTACAGGCATATGGCTACACCTTC; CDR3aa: CASSPIPLQAYGYTF
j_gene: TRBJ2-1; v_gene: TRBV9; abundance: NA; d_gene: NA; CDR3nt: TGTGCCAGCAGCGAGGAGTGGAGCTCCTACAATGAGCAGTTCTTC; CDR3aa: CASSEEWSSYNEQFF
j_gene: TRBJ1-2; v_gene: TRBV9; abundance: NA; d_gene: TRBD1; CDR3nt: TGTGCCAGCAGCCCAGGGGGCAGAAGTAACTATGGCTACACCTTC; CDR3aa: CASSPGGRSNYGYTF
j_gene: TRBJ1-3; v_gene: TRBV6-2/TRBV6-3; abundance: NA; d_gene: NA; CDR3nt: TGTGCCAGCAGTTACTCTACTCAGGGGACTGGAAACACCATATATTTT; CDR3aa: CASSYSTQGTGNTIYF
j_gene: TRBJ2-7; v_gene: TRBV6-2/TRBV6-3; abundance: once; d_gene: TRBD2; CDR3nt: TGTGCCAGCAGTGTACTAGCGGGTATTCACGAGCAGTACTTC; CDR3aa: CASSVLAGIHEQYF
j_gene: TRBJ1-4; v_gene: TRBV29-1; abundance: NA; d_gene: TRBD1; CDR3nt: TGCAGCGTTGAAAAGGGACAGGCCCCTTTGCGAGAAAAACTGTTTTTT; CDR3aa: CSVEKGQAPLREKLFF
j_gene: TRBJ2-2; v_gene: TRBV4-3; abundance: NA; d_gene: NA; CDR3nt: TGCGCCAGCAGCCAAGGACTTCCCTACACCGGGGAGCTGTTTTTT; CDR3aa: CASSQGLPYTGELFF
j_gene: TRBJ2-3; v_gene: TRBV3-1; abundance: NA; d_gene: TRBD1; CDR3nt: TGTGCCAGCAGGCTAGGGGGCCCCGGGACAGATACGCAGTATTTT; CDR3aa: CASRLGGPGTDTQYF
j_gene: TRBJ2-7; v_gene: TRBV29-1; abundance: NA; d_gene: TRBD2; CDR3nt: TGCAGCGTTGATCTAGCGGGAGGCTACGAGCAGTACTTC; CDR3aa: CSVDLAGGYEQYF
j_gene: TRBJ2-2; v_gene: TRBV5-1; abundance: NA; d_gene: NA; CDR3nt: TGCGCCAGCAGCTTGGAATATTCCGGGGGCGACACCGGGGAGCTGTTTTTT; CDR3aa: CASSLEYSGGDTGELFF
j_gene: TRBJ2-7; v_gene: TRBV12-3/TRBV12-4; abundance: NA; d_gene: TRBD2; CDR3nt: TGTGCCAGCAGCATAGCGGGTATTGACGAGCAGTACTTC; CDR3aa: CASSIAGIDEQYF
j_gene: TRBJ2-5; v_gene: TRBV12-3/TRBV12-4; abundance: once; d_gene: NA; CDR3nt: TGTGCCAGCAGTACAGGGTACACAGATCAAGAGACCCAGTACTTC; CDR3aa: CASSTGYTDQETQYF
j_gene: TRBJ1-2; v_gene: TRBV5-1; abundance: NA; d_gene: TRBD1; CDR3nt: TGCGCCAGCAGCTCCTCAGTGGACAGGGGGTCTTCGTGGGATGGCTACACCTTC; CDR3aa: CASSSSVDRGSSWDGYTF
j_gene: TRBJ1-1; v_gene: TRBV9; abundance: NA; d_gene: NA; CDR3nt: TGTGCCAGCAGCGTAGGAAAGATCGAGATGAACACTGAAGCTTTCTTT; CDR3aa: CASSVGKIEMNTEAFF